Below, 9 T cell receptor beta chains from the same sample are listed, as sequenced in a study of vaccination and CD4 T cells after COVID-19. An Oncomine TCR Beta short-read assay was used to sequence the DNA from cultured CD4+ T cells. Via MiXCR, TCRdb re-called the PCR reads, giving one row per CDR3 protein. The sample consists of about 15,000 distinct CDR3 sequences, 52% of them appearing once. These receptors have no known antigen. Treatment reported: roughly 10-day PBMC culture with coronavirus spike peptide pools or control peptides (ViraFEST assay). Sequenced: CD4+ T cells from blood, cultured in vitro. The source of these receptors is a human donor who had recovered from COVID-19.

CDR3 DNA sequence: TGTGCCAGCAGCCCCGAGGGTCGTGGATATGGCTACACCTTC. As protein: CASSPEGRGYGYTF. The chain carries TRBV9 and TRBJ1-2, with no clear D. Trimming removed 4 bases at V and 5 bases at J, with 15 bases between. This CDR3 is built from 14 residues. Germline CDR1 is SGDLS and CDR2 is YYNGEE. The whole variable domain, remainder taken from reference TRBV9 and TRBJ1-2, is DSGVTQTPKHLITATGQRVTLRCSPRSGDLSVYWYQQSLDQGLQFLIQYYNGEERAKGNILERFSAQQFPDLHSELNLSSLELGDSALYFCASSPEGRGYGYTFGSGTRLTVV.

The chain has TRBV27 and TRBJ2-3; D is perhaps TRBD2 (5 bases). Germline-derived CDR1 and CDR2 are MNHEY and SMNVEV (reference sequence). Trimming pared 5 bases from V and 2 bases from J, leaving 11 bases between. The CDR3 runs to 14 residues. The CDR3 region is CASSPQRPTDTQYF. The CDR3 DNA sequence: TGTGCCAGCAGTCCGCAGCGGCCCACAGATACGCAGTATTTT.

The CDR3 protein is CASSGMGRIYGYTF. CDR3 nucleotides: TGTGCCAGCAGTGGGATGGGACGGATCTATGGCTACACCTTC. The V and J genes are TRBV2 and TRBJ1-2, with a weak D call TRBD1 (5 bases). The CDR3 spans 14 residues. Germline V CDR1 and CDR2: SNHLY, FYNNEI. V was cut by 4 bases and J by 4 bases, with 13 bases left in between.

By share, this clonotype ranks as medium-sized. This chain links TRBV5-1 with TRBJ1-1, with D possibly being TRBD1 (5 bases). The CDR3 totals 12 residues. The germline V and J ends were trimmed by 4 bases and 10 bases, with 14 bases remaining between them. Germline lookup yields CDR1 SGHRS and CDR2 YFSETQ. CDR3 DNA: TGCGCCAGCAGCCCTACTGGACAAGGAGCTTTCTTT. This codes for CASSPTGQGAFF.

In DNA, the CDR3 is TGCAGTGCTAGTACCCGACAGGGGAACTTGGAACTGTTTTTT. Translated, it gives CSASTRQGNLELFF. The chain couples TRBV20-1 to TRBJ1-4, with 8 positions matching TRBD1. CDR1 DFQATT and CDR2 SNEGSKA come from the germline V gene (reference sequence). This CDR3 is built from 14 residues. Trimming cost V 3 bases and J 12 bases; bases outside gene matches: 12.

The DNA of the CDR3 is TGTGCCTGGAGCCGGGGAGGGCCCACCGGGGAGCTGTTTTTT. It is translated as CAWSRGGPTGELFF. The chain recombines TRBV30 with TRBJ2-2; 7 nucleotides agree with TRBD2. From germline, CDR1 is GTSNPN and CDR2 SVGIG (reference sequence). CDR3 size: 14 residues. The ends lost 3 bases at V and 4 bases at J; junction bases unmatched: 5.

The rearrangement uses TRBV5-4 and TRBJ2-5, with 12 bases identical to TRBD1. This CDR3 region has 14 residues. V shed 4 bases and J 5 bases; nucleotides not matched to a gene: 3. The germline V gene has CDR1 SGHNT and CDR2 YYREEE (reference sequence). DNA of the CDR3: TGTGCCAGCAGCCGGGACAGGGGGCTGGAGACCCAGTACTTC. This encodes CASSRDRGLETQYF.

The gene calls are TRBV19 and TRBJ2-7; possibly TRBD1 for D (6 bases). The germline V gene has CDR1 LNHDA and CDR2 SQIVND (reference sequence). The CDR3 is 15 amino acids. Trimming removed 5 bases at V and 2 bases at J, with 16 bases between. CDR3 nucleotide sequence: TGTGCCAGTAGTCCCCGGGCAGGGGACCCCTACGAGCAGTACTTC. Its translation: CASSPRAGDPYEQYF.

This clonotype occurred a few times. The genes are TRBV20-1 and TRBJ2-5; 9 bases line up with TRBD2. The CDR3 runs to 13 residues. CDR1 is DFQATT, CDR2 SNEGSKA, per germline (reference sequence). V lost 0 bases, J lost 5 bases, and 1 base stayed unmatched. The DNA for the CDR3 is TGCAGTGCTAGAGATACTAGCGGGGAGACCCAGTACTTC. Protein: CSARDTSGETQYF.